This TCR beta chain was profiled in a study of blood T cells in healthy people across ages. Then a second PCR, running roughly 7 to 11 cycles, was carried out with a sample-barcoded 5' primer and a J-beta primer mix. The template-switch adaptor was a 5' adaptor with 12 random nucleotides. It tagged each cDNA molecule. TCRdb re-derived calls from the 5' RACE reads in MiXCR, one entry per CDR3 protein. The sample records roughly 800,000 distinct CDR3 sequences, roughly 50% being singletons. Turning to this clonotype: Its cognate antigen is unknown.

The donors, aged about 6 to 100, were healthy Caucasians from Russia. Whole-study results and caveats: Per million T cells, the diversity of TCR beta decreased roughly linearly as age advanced.

V trimming: 6 bases; J trimming: 11 bases; junction bases outside the gene matches: 12. Germline V lookup: CDR1 SQVTM, CDR2 ANQGSEA. The CDR3 is made up of 12 amino acids. This sequence originates from a man older than 75 in good health. This rearrangement joins TRBV29-1 to TRBJ1-2, with 7 bases that match TRBD1. Sequencing input: blood. The CDR3 is CSVLQGVVGYTF. The DNA of the CDR3 is TGCAGCGTGCTGCAGGGGGTTGTAGGTTACACCTTC.